This passage covers 23 T cell receptor beta chains from one sample sequenced in a study of cytomegalovirus exposure and HLA in healthy donors. The PCR ran on 60 Vbeta and 13 Jbeta primers. Method: immunoSEQ multiplex PCR; TCRdb's copy keeps in-frame clones and lacks some. The sample yields approximately 160,000 clones, less than 80% seen once. The sequencing input was PBMCs. The receptors shown here come from a female donor in good health and CMV-seronegative.

This chain joins TRBV6-1 and TRBJ1-5, with 9 bases matching TRBD1. From germline, CDR1 is MNHNS and CDR2 SASEGT. Losses at the gene ends were 7 bases for V and 4 bases for J; bases not matched to a gene: 2. CDR3 length: 13 residues. The CDR3 DNA reads TGTGCCAGCACGGGACAGGGTAATCAGCCCCAGCATTTT. As protein: CASTGQGNQPQHF.

This chain uses TRBV30 with TRBJ2-5; 10 bases agree with TRBD2. Germline values: CDR1 GTSNPN, CDR2 SVGIG (reference sequence). The V gene end was trimmed by 1 base and the J gene end by 4 bases; junction bases not matched to a gene: 9. CDR3 size: 16 residues. The CDR3 coding sequence is TGTGCCTGGAGTGCGGGCCCCCTAGCGGGAGTAGAGACCCAGTACTTC. Residues: CAWSAGPLAGVETQYF.

The V and J genes are TRBV6-1 and TRBJ1-1, with D perhaps TRBD1 (5 bases). CDR3 length: 15 amino acids. Trimming took off 1 base at V and 6 bases at J, with 15 bases between the two ends. Germline V gene sequence: CDR1 MNHNS, CDR2 SASEGT. CDR3 DNA sequence: TGTGCCAGCAGTGAAGAGGGGTCCGCTAGCGCTGAAGCTTTCTTT. Amino acids: CASSEEGSASAEAFF.

This clone was seen once. The gene calls are TRBV19 and TRBJ1-5, with D unclear. The CDR3 length is 15 residues. The germline CDR1 and CDR2 sequences are LNHDA and SQIVND (reference sequence). V lost 7 bases, J lost 0 bases, and 13 bases lay in between. The CDR3 spells CASTYSEVSNQPQHF. CDR3 nucleotide sequence: TGTGCCAGTACCTATTCGGAGGTTAGCAATCAGCCCCAGCATTTT.

The rearrangement links TRBV7-6 to TRBJ2-5, with D uncertain. Looked up from germline, CDR1 is SGHVS and CDR2 is FNYEAQ. The V and J ends lost 5 bases and 4 bases respectively, with 8 bases between them. This CDR3 has 12 amino acids. CDR3 bases: TGTGCCAGCAGCCCTCGTCCAGAGACCCAGTACTTC. Translating it yields CASSPRPETQYF.

This clone is a singleton in its sample. The V call is TRBV7-2, the J call TRBJ2-1; D is perhaps TRBD2 (6 bases). V gave up 1 base and J gave up 6 bases, with 19 bases separating them. CDR1 and CDR2 from the germline V gene are SGHTA and FQGNSA. The CDR3 spans 17 residues. CDR3 in DNA: TGTGCCAGCAGCTTAGTCGGACGGGCGGGACTTGGCAATGAGCAGTTCTTC. This sequence encodes CASSLVGRAGLGNEQFF.

The CDR3 is CAWNLLAEETQYF. DNA for the CDR3: TGTGCCTGGAACCTACTAGCGGAAGAGACCCAGTACTTC. This chain connects TRBV30 to TRBJ2-5, with 8 bases matching TRBD2. The V segment lost 4 bases and the J segment 3 bases; nucleotides outside the gene matches: 4. Germline lookup yields CDR1 GTSNPN and CDR2 SVGIG (reference sequence). The CDR3 is 13 amino acids.

The chain couples TRBV4-3 to TRBJ2-5, with 9 bases matching TRBD1. The J call may be wrong; the DNA end is better matched by TRBJ2-7. Germline CDR1 LGHNA, CDR2 YSLEER. This CDR3 contains 15 residues. CDR3 sequence: CASSHRTGGGYEQYF. The CDR3 bases are TGCGCCAGCAGCCATCGTACAGGGGGCGGTTACGAGCAGTACTTC.

V gene TRBV9 combines with J gene TRBJ2-3, with TRBD1 identical over 8 bases. There are 15 residues in the CDR3. V gave up 4 bases and J gave up 3 bases; unmatched junction bases: 7. Germline-derived CDR1 and CDR2 are SGDLS and YYNGEE. The CDR3 reads CASSTQDRATDTQYF. Here the CDR3 DNA reads TGTGCCAGCAGCACCCAGGACAGGGCGACAGATACGCAGTATTTT.

The J gene is TRBJ2-2, the V gene TRBV9, with 11 positions matching TRBD2. The V and J ends lost 0 bases and 4 bases, in that order; junction bases with no gene match: 5. The CDR3 contains 17 residues. The V gene's germline CDR1 is SGDLS and CDR2 YYNGEE. CDR3 region: CASSVVSGGAGTGELFF. In DNA, the CDR3 is TGTGCCAGCAGCGTAGTTAGCGGGGGGGCAGGCACCGGGGAGCTGTTTTTT. The complete variable domain, with remaining parts taken from reference TRBV9 and TRBJ2-2, reads DSGVTQTPKHLITATGQRVTLRCSPRSGDLSVYWYQQSLDQGLQFLIQYYNGEERAKGNILERFSAQQFPDLHSELNLSSLELGDSALYFCASSVVSGGAGTGELFFGEGSRLTVL.

This clone appeared once. V usage is TRBV27 and J usage is TRBJ2-1; 8 bases match TRBD2. Trimming cost V 5 bases and J 7 bases; bases outside gene matches: 13. The CDR3 contains 16 residues. Per the germline V gene, CDR1 is MNHEY and CDR2 is SMNVEV (reference sequence). The CDR3 nucleotides read TGTGCCAGCAGTCTCCCGCGGGGGACGGGAGGGAATGAGCAGTTCTTC. Translated: CASSLPRGTGGNEQFF.

The chain has TRBV7-8 and TRBJ1-4; 9 bases match TRBD1. Germline CDR1 SGHVS, CDR2 FQNEAQ. V shed 5 bases and J 8 bases; nucleotides not matched to a gene: 9. This CDR3 region has 15 residues. This CDR3 reads CASSKDGTGSEKLFF. As DNA, the CDR3 is TGTGCCAGCAGCAAGGACGGGACAGGGTCCGAAAAACTGTTTTTT. The full variable domain, in which reference TRBV7-8 and TRBJ1-4 provide the parts outside the CDR3, is GAGVSQSPRYKVAKRGQDVALRCDPISGHVSLFWYQQALGQGPEFLTYFQNEAQLDKSGLPSDRFFAERPEGSVSTLKIQRTQQEDSAVYLCASSKDGTGSEKLFFGSGTQLSVL.

V gene TRBV7-2 combines with J gene TRBJ2-4; perhaps TRBD2 as D (5 bases). The CDR3 contains 15 residues. Trimming stripped 4 bases from V and 1 base from J, with 11 bases between. The germline gives CDR1 SGHTA, CDR2 FQGNSA. The CDR3 protein is CASSSPSPAKNIQYF. The CDR3 DNA follows: TGTGCCAGCAGCTCCCCTAGCCCCGCCAAAAACATTCAGTACTTC.

The chain is built from TRBV9 and TRBJ2-3, with a possible D match to TRBD2 (5 bases). The CDR3 covers 16 residues. The germline V and J ends were trimmed by 3 bases and 1 base, with 15 bases remaining between them. CDR1 SGDLS and CDR2 YYNGEE come from the germline V gene. The CDR3 sequence: CASSALSGARTDTQYF. The CDR3 bases are TGTGCCAGCAGCGCCCTCAGCGGAGCCCGCACAGATACGCAGTATTTT.

CDR3 in amino acids: CASSVAWGVNTGELFF. In DNA, the CDR3 is TGTGCCAGCAGCGTAGCTTGGGGGGTGAACACCGGGGAGCTGTTTTTT. This chain connects TRBV9 to TRBJ2-2, with D maybe TRBD2 (6 bases). CDR3 length: 16 residues. Trimming took off 0 bases at V and 1 base at J, with 10 bases between the two ends. Germline V gene sequence: CDR1 SGDLS, CDR2 YYNGEE.

This clone was detected a few times. The rearrangement links TRBV10-3 to TRBJ1-1; D might be TRBD1 (5 bases). This CDR3 has 14 residues. V gave up 3 bases and J gave up 4 bases, with 12 bases separating them. The germline V gene encodes CDR1 ENHRY and CDR2 SYGVKD. Here the CDR3 reads CAISEGVDSTEAFF. Here the CDR3 DNA reads TGTGCCATCAGTGAAGGGGTCGATAGCACTGAAGCTTTCTTT.

The chain links TRBV19 to TRBJ1-1, with 8 nucleotides matching TRBD1. This CDR3 is 13 amino acids long. Germline trimming cut 6 bases from V and 4 bases from J; bases unmatched to any gene: 4. Germline V lookup: CDR1 LNHDA, CDR2 SQIVND (reference sequence). CDR3 nucleotide sequence: TGTGCCAGTAGGGGGACAGGATCCACTGAAGCTTTCTTT. Protein: CASRGTGSTEAFF.

This chain links TRBV5-1 with TRBJ2-1; D is perhaps TRBD2 (6 bases). In germline, CDR1 is SGHRS, CDR2 YFSETQ. CDR3 length equals 15 residues. Between the trimmed V and J ends, which lost 4 bases and 0 bases, there was a span of 11 bases. CDR3 sequence reads: CASSPGEISYNEQFF. CDR3 sequence (DNA): TGCGCCAGCAGCCCGGGGGAAATCTCCTACAATGAGCAGTTCTTC.

In the case of this clone: At one boundary the junction diverges from the germline segment, which might be a read error. The chain combines TRBV4-1 with TRBJ1-3; unclear D gene. The CDR3 totals 13 residues. Germline V gene lookup returns CDR1 MGHRA and CDR2 YSYEKL. The DNA of the CDR3 is TGCGCCAGCAGCCAATGGTCAGGAAACGCCATATATTTT. Protein product: CASSQWSGNAIYF.

This clone has only a few counts. The CDR3 DNA follows: TGTGCCATCAGTGAGACAGACATAGAATGGAATTCACCCCTCCACTTT. Its protein is CAISETDIEWNSPLHF. The rearrangement uses TRBV10-3 and TRBJ1-6, with D unresolved. CDR3 size: 16 residues. The ends were cut back, 2 bases at V and 7 bases at J, with 15 bases in the middle. Germline loops: CDR1 ENHRY, CDR2 SYGVKD.

V usage is TRBV7-9 and J usage is TRBJ2-5, with D unclear. The CDR3 extends over 12 amino acids. The ends were cut back, 1 base at V and 5 bases at J, with 5 bases in the middle. The germline V gene has CDR1 SEHNR and CDR2 FQNEAQ (reference sequence). Written as DNA, the CDR3 is TGTGCCAGCAGCTTAGGTTATGAGACCCAGTACTTC. It codes for CASSLGYETQYF.

The genes are TRBV13 and TRBJ2-2; D gene uncertain. The CDR3 has 14 amino acids. V was shortened by 2 bases and J by 3 bases, with 7 bases between the two germline ends. Per germline, CDR1 PRHDT and CDR2 FYEKMQ (reference sequence). The chain's CDR3 is CASSLSSHTGELFF. The CDR3 DNA reads as TGTGCCAGCAGCTTATCGTCCCACACCGGGGAGCTGTTTTTT.

The gene calls are TRBV7-2 and TRBJ2-1; 12 bases match TRBD2. The V and J ends lost 5 bases and 7 bases, in that order; junction bases with no gene match: 15. The V gene's germline CDR1 is SGHTA and CDR2 FQGNSA. The CDR3 runs to 18 residues. The CDR3 DNA reads as TGTGCCAGCAGCCAGACTAGCGGGGGACCTCTGTCCTTGAATGAGCAGTTCTTC. It encodes CASSQTSGGPLSLNEQFF.